This is a list of T cell receptor beta chains from one sample in a study of metastatic and nonmetastatic thyroid tumors. TCRdb reprocessed the PCR reads via MiXCR. Here the sample spans over 35,000 clones, roughly 14% being singletons. Sequencing input: blood. These receptors all come from a female donor with papillary thyroid cancer or a benign thyroid nodule (not recorded which). Some clones in this sample may be carry-over from other donors' samples. Each CDR3 is given with its conserved first and last residue. A D gene is named only where the DNA matches it firmly. The size field is filled for only some rows; it gives once, few, many or a size class.

D gene | J gene | clone size | V gene | CDR3 DNA | CDR3 protein
TRBD2 | TRBJ2-7 | many | TRBV4-1 | TGCGCCAGCAGCCAAGATCCGTCCGGGACTATCCACGAGCAGTACTTC | CASSQDPSGTIHEQYF
TRBD1 | TRBJ1-2 | . | TRBV19 | TGTGCCAGCTTTAACAGGGGTGAGGGTGGCTACACCTTC | CASFNRGEGGYTF
. | TRBJ2-1 | many | TRBV2 | TGTGCCAGCAGACTAGAACTGCTCTACAATGAGCAGTTCTTC | CASRLELLYNEQFF
. | TRBJ1-1 | . | TRBV20-1 | TGCAGTGCTAGCGATTTCGGCCGTGTCGCTGAAGCTTTCTTT | CSASDFGRVAEAFF
TRBD1 | TRBJ2-5 | many | TRBV5-1 | TGCGCCAGCAGCTTGGGGGACAGGGGGCTGGGAGAGACCCAGTACTTC | CASSLGDRGLGETQYF
TRBD2 | TRBJ2-1 | many | TRBV3-1 | TGTGCCAGCAGCCAAACGGGACTAGCGGGAGCCCGGTTCTTC | CASSQTGLAGARFF
. | TRBJ2-2 | many | TRBV20-1 | TGCAGTGCTCGGCCGGCGAACACCGGGGAGCTGTTTTTT | CSARPANTGELFF
. | TRBJ2-7 | many | TRBV20-1 | TGCAGTGCTAGAGATAAAGGACTATCCCCACCCGAGCAGTACTTC | CSARDKGLSPPEQYF
. | TRBJ2-2 | . | TRBV11-1 | TGTGCCAGCAGCCCCATAGCGTTACCATACACCGGGGAGCTGTTTTTT | CASSPIALPYTGELFF
TRBD2 | TRBJ2-1 | few | TRBV20-1 | TGCAGTGCTAGCCCCCGGCTAGCGGGAGATGGCAATGAGCAGTTCTTC | CSASPRLAGDGNEQFF
. | TRBJ1-1 | many | TRBV12-3/TRBV12-4 | TGTGCCAGCAGTTTAAGGGGGGCCACTGAAGCTTTCTTT | CASSLRGATEAFF
. | TRBJ2-6 | many | TRBV11-3 | TGTGCCAGCAGCTTTCGGCGGCCCTCTGGGGCCAACGTCCTGACTTTC | CASSFRRPSGANVLTF
TRBD2 | TRBJ2-5 | many | TRBV2 | TGTGCCAGCAGTGAATTTTTAGCGGGACAAGAGACCCAGTACTTC | CASSEFLAGQETQYF
. | TRBJ2-3 | . | TRBV6-2/TRBV6-3 | TGTGCCAGCACCTACGGGGGAGTTTTTGATACGCAGTATTTT | CASTYGGVFDTQYF
. | TRBJ2-5 | many | TRBV20-1 | TGCAGTGCCCCGGACAGTCCCCTCCAAGAGACCCAGTACTTC | CSAPDSPLQETQYF
TRBD1 | TRBJ2-6 | many | TRBV20-1 | TGCAGTGCTAGAGCCAGGACAGGGGGCGCGGGAGGGGCCAACGTCCCGACTTTC | CSARARTGGAGGANVPTF
TRBD2 | TRBJ2-2 | . | TRBV11-3 | TGTGCCAGCAGCTCACCCGAGCGGGAGAACACCGGGGAGCTGTTTTTT | CASSSPERENTGELFF
. | TRBJ1-1 | . | TRBV10-2 | TGCGCCAGCAGCACTCCGGGAAAGAACACTGAAGCTTTGTTT | CASSTPGKNTEALF
. | TRBJ1-6 | . | TRBV3-1 | TGTGCCAGCAGCCAAGTGGTAGGGGGTGTGAATTCACCCCTCCACTTT | CASSQVVGGVNSPLHF
TRBD2 | TRBJ2-1 | many | TRBV30 | TGTGCCTGTTCGGGACTAGGCTTCAATGAGCAGTTCTTC | CACSGLGFNEQFF
. | TRBJ2-7 | few | TRBV28 | TGTGCCAGCAGTACTAGCTGGAGGGTCGGATGGGGCTACGATCAGTACTTC | CASSTSWRVGWGYDQYF